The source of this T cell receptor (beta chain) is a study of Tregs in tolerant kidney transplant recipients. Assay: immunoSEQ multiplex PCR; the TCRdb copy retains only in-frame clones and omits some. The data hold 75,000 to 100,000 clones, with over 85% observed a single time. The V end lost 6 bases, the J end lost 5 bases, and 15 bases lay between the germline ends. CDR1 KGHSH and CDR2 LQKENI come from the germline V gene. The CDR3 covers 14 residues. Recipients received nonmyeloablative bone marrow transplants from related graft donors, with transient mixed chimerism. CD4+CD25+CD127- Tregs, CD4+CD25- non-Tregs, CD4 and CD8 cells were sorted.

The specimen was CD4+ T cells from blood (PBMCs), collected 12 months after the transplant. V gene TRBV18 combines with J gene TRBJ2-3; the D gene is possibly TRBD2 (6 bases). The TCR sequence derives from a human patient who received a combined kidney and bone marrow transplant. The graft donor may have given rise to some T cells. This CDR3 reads CASSTAGYGDTQYF. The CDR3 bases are TGTGCCAGCTCCACCGCGGGATATGGAGATACGCAGTATTTT.